One sample yielded the 9 T cell receptor beta chains listed below, sequenced in a study of T cell responses to AZD1222 COVID-19 vaccine (dated by TCRdb to about 2021). This sample's time point label indicates: baseline before first vaccination. The library was built by means of the immunoSEQ multiplex PCR assay. TCRdb limited this immuneACCESS table to in-frame rearrangements with V and J called. A share of clones is missing; checked studies link under half to unresolved V genes, and the rest is unexplained. For this sample the table gives 100,000 to 150,000 clones, of which approximately 85% were detected only once. Less than 8% of the sample belongs to the ten largest clones. The sample in question was peripheral blood, obtained on day 0 of AZD1222 vaccination. These receptors all stem from an adult in good health.

V and J are TRBV6-5 and TRBJ2-5; 10 bases are shared with TRBD1. The CDR3 has 12 residues. Germline trimming cut 8 bases from V and 6 bases from J; bases unmatched to any gene: 3. Germline assignment: CDR1 MNHEY and CDR2 SVGAGI. DNA for the CDR3: TGTGCCAGCGGGGACAGGGGCCAGACCCAGTACTTC. Translating gives CASGDRGQTQYF.

The chain uses TRBV12-3 or TRBV12-4 and TRBJ1-4; D gene ambiguous. The CDR3 totals 12 residues. With 4 bases removed from V and 8 bases from J, the gap between germline ends came to 8 bases. In nucleotides, the CDR3 is TGTGCCAGCAGTTCCCTGGGAGAAAAACTGTTTTTT. This gives the protein CASSSLGEKLFF.

This rearrangement joins TRBV19 to TRBJ2-7; D gene uncertain. V was pared by 3 bases and J by 0 bases, with 6 bases between. Germline lookup yields CDR1 LNHDA and CDR2 SQIVND (reference sequence). This CDR3 comprises 13 residues. The DNA for the CDR3 is TGTGCCAGTAGTATGGCCCCCTCCTACGAGCAGTACTTC. Protein: CASSMAPSYEQYF.

This clone was seen more than once but under ten times. The rearrangement joins TRBV28 to TRBJ1-3, with unresolved D. The CDR3 totals 15 residues. Trimming took 6 bases from V and 0 from J, leaving 12 bases between them. Germline V gene lookup returns CDR1 MDHEN and CDR2 SYDVKM. This chain's CDR3 is CASSRHRSSGNTIYF. The CDR3 DNA sequence: TGTGCCAGCAGCCGACACAGAAGCTCTGGAAACACCATATATTTT.

V gene TRBV11-2 combines with J gene TRBJ2-1; 8 bases align to TRBD1. The CDR3 consists of 13 residues. V shed 7 bases and J 3 bases; nucleotides not matched to a gene: 2. Germline V lookup: CDR1 SGHAT, CDR2 FQNNGV. The CDR3 DNA reads as TGTGCCAGCAAAACAGGGGGCTACAATGAGCAGTTCTTC. This codes for CASKTGGYNEQFF. The entire variable domain, with the rest obtained from reference TRBV11-2 and TRBJ2-1, is as follows: EAGVAQSPRYKIIEKRQSVAFWCNPISGHATLYWYQQILGQGPKLLIQFQNNGVVDDSQLPKDRFSAERLKGVDSTLKIQPAKLEDSAVYLCASKTGGYNEQFFGPGTRLTVL.

This rearrangement joins TRBV5-1 to TRBJ1-2; the D gene is possibly TRBD1 (5 bases). Germline CDR1 is SGHRS and CDR2 is YFSETQ. V lost 4 bases, J lost 3 bases, and 7 bases lay in between. The CDR3 length is 12 residues. As DNA, the CDR3 is TGCGCCAGCAGCGGGGGAGACTATGGCTACACCTTC. Translating gives CASSGGDYGYTF.

The gene calls are TRBV19 and TRBJ1-4; the D gene is possibly TRBD1 (5 bases). The V end lost 5 bases, the J end lost 7 bases, and 23 bases lay between the germline ends. The CDR3 contains 17 residues. Germline lookup yields CDR1 LNHDA and CDR2 SQIVND (reference sequence). The CDR3 sequence: CASSGGTWGSVGEKLFF. In DNA, the CDR3 is TGTGCCAGTAGTGGGGGGACCTGGGGGAGCGTCGGTGAAAAACTGTTTTTT. The entire variable domain, with the rest obtained from reference TRBV19 and TRBJ1-4, is as follows: DGGITQSPKYLFRKEGQNVTLSCEQNLNHDAMYWYRQDPGQGLRLIYYSQIVNDFQKGDIAEGYSVSREKKESFPLTVTSAQKNPTAFYLCASSGGTWGSVGEKLFFGSGTQLSVL.

The V call is TRBV4-3, the J call TRBJ1-1; possibly TRBD1 for D (5 bases). The V and J ends lost 1 base and 0 bases respectively, with 12 bases between them. The CDR3 consists of 16 residues. Germline V gene sequence: CDR1 LGHNA, CDR2 YSLEER. CDR3 protein: CASSQVIRDVNTEAFF. The CDR3 DNA follows: TGCGCCAGCAGCCAAGTCATCAGGGACGTGAACACTGAAGCTTTCTTT.

The chain carries TRBV27 and TRBJ2-5; 11 bases align to TRBD2. The V gene end was trimmed by 4 bases and the J gene end by 3 bases; junction bases not matched to a gene: 7. Germline-derived CDR1 and CDR2 are MNHEY and SMNVEV (reference sequence). This CDR3 has 16 amino acids. Here the CDR3 reads CASSSISGLAEETQYF. Written as DNA, the CDR3 is TGTGCCAGCAGTTCCATTTCGGGACTAGCGGAAGAGACCCAGTACTTC.